This TCR beta chain was identified during a study of cytomegalovirus exposure and HLA in healthy donors. This clone was recorded a few times. 60 Vbeta and 13 Jbeta primers were used in PCR. Profiled with immunoSEQ multiplex PCR; TCRdb holds only in-frame clones, not every one. The sample consists of around 130,000 clones, about three quarters of them appearing once. The sequencing sample was made of PBMCs. The TCR comes from a man in his forties in good health and CMV-seronegative.

CDR3 protein: CASSSDRDSNEKLFF. As DNA, the CDR3 is TGTGCCAGCAGTTCGGACAGGGACTCTAATGAAAAACTGTTTTTT. This chain uses TRBV6-5 with TRBJ1-4; 8 bases line up with TRBD1. The J segment lost 3 bases and the V segment lost 4 bases, leaving 4 bases of the junction unmatched. The germline V gene has CDR1 MNHEY and CDR2 SVGAGI. This CDR3 comprises 15 residues.